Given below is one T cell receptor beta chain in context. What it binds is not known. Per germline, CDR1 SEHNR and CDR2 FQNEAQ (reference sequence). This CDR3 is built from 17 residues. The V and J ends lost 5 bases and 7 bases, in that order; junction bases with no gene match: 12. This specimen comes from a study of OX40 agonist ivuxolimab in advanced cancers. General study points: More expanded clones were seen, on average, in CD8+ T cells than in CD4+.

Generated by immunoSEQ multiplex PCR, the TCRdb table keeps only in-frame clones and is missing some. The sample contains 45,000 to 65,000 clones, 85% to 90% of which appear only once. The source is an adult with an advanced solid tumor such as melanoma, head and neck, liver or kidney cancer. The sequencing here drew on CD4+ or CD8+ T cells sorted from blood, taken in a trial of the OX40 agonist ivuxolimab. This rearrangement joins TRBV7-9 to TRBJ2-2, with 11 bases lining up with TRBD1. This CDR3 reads CASSTPPGQGAFGELFF. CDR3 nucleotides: TGTGCCAGCAGCACCCCGCCCGGACAGGGGGCGTTCGGGGAGCTGTTTTTT.